This T cell receptor beta chain was identified during a study of response to subunit inactivated influenza vaccine. Broader study findings: The authors suggested that few new T cells are recruited per seasonal influenza vaccination.

TCRdb reprocessed the RT-PCR reads with MiXCR, giving one entry per CDR3 protein. The repertoire holds hundreds of thousands of distinct CDR3 sequences, with less than 20% as singletons. This clonotype was seen repeatedly, ten times or more. Its antigen is currently unknown. CDR3 length: 15 residues. V lost 2 bases and J 4 bases, leaving 12 bases between the germline ends. The sample here was PBMCs from blood, taken roughly 5 days after vaccination. The chain joins TRBV12-3 or TRBV12-4 to TRBJ2-1; D ambiguous. The receptor was derived from a man aged 45 to 65 who received an inactivated influenza vaccine. CDR3 in amino acids: CASSLRQFIYNEQFF. The CDR3 DNA reads as TGTGCCAGCAGTTTACGGCAGTTTATTTACAATGAGCAGTTCTTC.